This T cell receptor beta chain came from a study of CD8 T cells in Susac syndrome. This CDR3 spans 17 amino acids. The V segment lost 5 bases and the J segment 6 bases; nucleotides outside the gene matches: 14. Germline V gene data show CDR1 as SGHTA and CDR2 as FQGNSA. Reverse transcription of roughly 0.5 to 1 ug RNA was carried out with random hexamers. The TCR beta CDR3 was amplified by immunoSEQ multiplex PCR across 54 Vbeta, 13 Jbeta. TCRdb called the immunoSEQ multiplex PCR reads again in MiXCR, with one record for every CDR3 protein. Here the sample spans under 250,000 distinct CDR3 sequences, 93% being singletons. Sequencing of TCR beta was performed on blood CD8+ T cells and on blood CD4+ T cells.

The sequence came from a human donor with multiple sclerosis. Source material: CD4+ T cells from PBMCs. J is TRBJ2-3 and V is TRBV7-2, with TRBD2 matching 10 bases. The CDR3 DNA follows: TGTGCCAGCAGCCCGGCCGAGGGAGCGGGAGGGCCCGATACGCAGTATTTT. Its translation: CASSPAEGAGGPDTQYF.